Listed here are 16 T cell receptor beta chains from one sample, sequenced in a study of cytomegalovirus exposure and HLA in healthy donors. The primer mix had 60 Vbeta and 13 Jbeta primers. Assay used: immunoSEQ multiplex PCR; TCRdb lists only in-frame clones, some missing. The sample contains around 140,000 clones, around 65% of which appear only once. The source material was PBMCs. These receptors were collected from a male donor in good health and CMV-seronegative.

In its sample, this clone was seen a few times. The chain has TRBV5-4 and TRBJ2-2; D not resolved. V was shortened by 4 bases and J by 6 bases, with 16 bases between the two germline ends. The CDR3 contains 15 residues. The V gene's germline CDR1 is SGHNT and CDR2 YYREEE (reference sequence). This CDR3 reads CASSLIAITAGELFF. CDR3 bases: TGTGCCAGCAGCCTTATCGCTATCACTGCCGGGGAGCTGTTTTTT.

The V and J genes are TRBV27 and TRBJ2-1; maybe TRBD2 (6 bases). The V end lost 3 bases, the J end lost 10 bases, and 25 bases lay between the germline ends. Germline V gives CDR1 MNHEY, CDR2 SMNVEV (reference sequence). The CDR3 has 17 residues. The CDR3: CASSFPTSYKGKSEQFF. The CDR3 DNA reads TGTGCCAGCAGTTTCCCGACTAGTTATAAGGGAAAGTCAGAGCAGTTCTTC.

V and J are TRBV5-5 and TRBJ1-4; 9 positions agree with TRBD1. CDR1 and CDR2 from the germline V gene are SGHKS and YYEKEE (reference sequence). This CDR3 comprises 16 residues. V shed 4 bases, J shed 2 bases, and the junction held 6 bases outside the gene matches. The CDR3 sequence: CASSAGQGGTNEKLFF. CDR3 DNA sequence: TGTGCCAGCAGCGCGGGACAGGGAGGCACTAATGAAAAACTGTTTTTT.

This clone was observed a handful of times. The chain is built from TRBV10-2 and TRBJ1-4; 10 bases line up with TRBD1. The germline V gene has CDR1 WSHSY and CDR2 SAAADI. The CDR3 contains 15 residues. V dropped 3 bases and J dropped 6; count of bases not matched to a gene: 4. The CDR3: CASSDSGTGDEKLFF. CDR3 bases: TGCGCCAGCAGTGATTCCGGGACAGGGGATGAAAAACTGTTTTTT.

This chain uses TRBV25-1 with TRBJ1-1; D gene ambiguous. Trimming took off 3 bases at V and 1 base at J, with 6 bases between the two ends. The CDR3 runs 13 residues. CDR1 and CDR2 (germline): MGHDK, SYGVNS. Written as DNA, the CDR3 is TGTGCCAGCAGTGAGAGAGGGAACACTGAAGCTTTCTTT. It translates to CASSERGNTEAFF.

There are a few counts of this clone. The chain links TRBV9 to TRBJ2-3; 8 bases agree with TRBD2. This CDR3 region has 13 residues. Germline CDR1 and CDR2: SGDLS and YYNGEE. J was trimmed by 6 bases and V by 0 bases; bases with no gene match: 0. The DNA for the CDR3 is TGTGCCAGCAGCGTAGCGGGGGGGGATACGCAGTATTTT. It codes for CASSVAGGDTQYF.

In nucleotides, the CDR3 is TGCGCCAGCAGCCCCTTGGGGGCGCCTAGCGGGGGGCGCTACGAGCAGTACTTC. Protein product: CASSPLGAPSGGRYEQYF. V gene TRBV4-1 combines with J gene TRBJ2-7; 11 nucleotides align to TRBD2. V trimming: 4 bases; J trimming: 3 bases; junction bases outside the gene matches: 14. From germline, CDR1 is MGHRA and CDR2 YSYEKL. The CDR3 sequence is 18 residues long.

The chain joins TRBV18 to TRBJ1-6, with 7 bases identical to TRBD1. This CDR3 is 16 amino acids long. V shed 0 bases and J 11 bases; nucleotides not matched to a gene: 10. Germline V gives CDR1 KGHSH, CDR2 LQKENI. DNA for the CDR3: TGTGCCAGCTCACCACCGGCGGGACAGCGCCGCGCACCCCTCCACTTT. Protein product: CASSPPAGQRRAPLHF.

There are a few counts of this clone. The rearrangement joins TRBV27 to TRBJ1-1; D unclear. V was shortened by 8 bases and J by 0 bases, with 10 bases between the two germline ends. Per germline, CDR1 MNHEY and CDR2 SMNVEV (reference sequence). The length of the CDR3 is 13 residues. The CDR3 DNA reads TGTGCCAGCGGCGGGCGGCTGAACACTGAAGCTTTCTTT. It translates to CASGGRLNTEAFF.

Only one count was recorded for this clone. DNA of the CDR3: TGTGCCAGCAGCCTGACCGGGACAGGGAACACTGAAGCTTTCTTT. Its translation is CASSLTGTGNTEAFF. The chain is built from TRBV7-2 and TRBJ1-1; 8 bases map to TRBD1. The CDR3 loop spans 15 amino acids. V lost 5 bases and J lost 1; bases outside the gene matches: 6. The germline V gene encodes CDR1 SGHTA and CDR2 FQGNSA. The whole variable domain, remainder taken from reference TRBV7-2 and TRBJ1-1, is GAGVSQSPSNKVTEKGKDVELRCDPISGHTALYWYRQSLGQGLEFLIYFQGNSAPDKSGLPSDRFSAERTGGSVSTLTIQRTQQEDSAVYLCASSLTGTGNTEAFFGQGTRLTVV.

The V call is TRBV19, the J call TRBJ1-1, with D possibly matching TRBD1 (5 bases). Germline CDR1 is LNHDA and CDR2 is SQIVND (reference sequence). Deletions cut 3 bases from V and 6 bases from J, with 11 bases between. The CDR3 runs to 13 residues. The CDR3 nucleotides read TGTGCCAGTAGTATCACAGGACGGCCTGAAGCTTTCTTT. This gives the protein CASSITGRPEAFF.

This chain links TRBV5-4 with TRBJ1-4; TRBD1 might be the D (6 bases). V was shortened by 4 bases and J by 6 bases, with 16 bases between the two germline ends. There are 15 residues in the CDR3. Germline CDR1 and CDR2: SGHNT and YYREEE (reference sequence). This chain's CDR3 is CASSPKGGADEKLFF. The CDR3 DNA follows: TGTGCCAGCAGCCCAAAGGGGGGGGCTGATGAAAAACTGTTTTTT.

The chain joins TRBV7-2 to TRBJ1-4; the match to TRBD1 covers 7 bases. V was pared by 0 bases and J by 8 bases, with 6 bases of the junction left unmatched. Germline V gives CDR1 SGHTA, CDR2 FQGNSA. The CDR3 runs to 15 residues. The CDR3 coding sequence is TGTGCCAGCAGCTTAGCGGCAGGGGGATGGGAAAAACTGTTTTTT. Amino acid sequence: CASSLAAGGWEKLFF.

This clone appeared a few times. The V gene is TRBV29-1, the J gene TRBJ2-1, with 9 bases that match TRBD2. The CDR3 has 12 residues. Germline loops: CDR1 SQVTM, CDR2 ANQGSEA. V dropped 7 bases and J dropped 9; count of bases not matched to a gene: 7. In DNA, the CDR3 is TGCAGCGGAGGACTAGCGCCGAGTGAGCAGTTCTTC. Its translation is CSGGLAPSEQFF.

This clone was seen a few times. The chain is built from TRBV6-1 and TRBJ1-3; D remains ambiguous. In germline, CDR1 is MNHNS, CDR2 SASEGT. The CDR3 spans 12 residues. V gave up 8 bases and J gave up 5 bases, with 10 bases separating them. The CDR3 here is CASGERRNTIYF. The CDR3, as DNA: TGTGCCAGCGGGGAGAGGAGAAACACCATATATTTT.

The rearrangement uses TRBV5-4 and TRBJ2-3, with 10 nucleotides matching TRBD2. This CDR3 contains 16 residues. The junction had 8 bases not matched to a gene; V was cut back by 3 bases and J by 4 bases. Germline V gives CDR1 SGHNT, CDR2 YYREEE (reference sequence). CDR3 DNA: TGTGCCAGCAGCTCAACCAGCGGGGGGGGTTCAGATACGCAGTATTTT. Translation: CASSSTSGGGSDTQYF.